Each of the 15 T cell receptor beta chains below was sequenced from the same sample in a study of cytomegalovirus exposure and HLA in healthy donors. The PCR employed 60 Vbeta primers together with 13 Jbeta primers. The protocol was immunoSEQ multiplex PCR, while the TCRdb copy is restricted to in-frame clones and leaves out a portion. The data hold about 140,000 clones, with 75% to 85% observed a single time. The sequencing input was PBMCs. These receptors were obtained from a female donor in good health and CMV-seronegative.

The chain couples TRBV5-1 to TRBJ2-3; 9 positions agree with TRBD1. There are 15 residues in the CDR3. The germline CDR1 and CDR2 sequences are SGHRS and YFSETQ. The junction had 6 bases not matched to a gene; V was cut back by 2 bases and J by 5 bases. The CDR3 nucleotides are TGCGCCAGCAGCTTAGGGACAGGGCAGAAAGATACGCAGTATTTT. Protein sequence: CASSLGTGQKDTQYF.

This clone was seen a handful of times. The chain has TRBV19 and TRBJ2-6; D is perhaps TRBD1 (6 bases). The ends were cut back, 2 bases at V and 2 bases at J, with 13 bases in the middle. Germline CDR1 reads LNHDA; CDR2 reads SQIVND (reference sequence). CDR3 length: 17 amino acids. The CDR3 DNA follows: TGTGCCAGTAGTATATCGCTAACAGGGACTGGGGCCAACGTCCTGACTTTC. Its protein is CASSISLTGTGANVLTF.

CDR3 in DNA: TGTGCCAGCACCCATACAGTAGCGGGGGATGATGGCTACACCTTC. Its protein is CASTHTVAGDDGYTF. This sequence joins TRBV6-5 and TRBJ1-2; TRBD1 might be the D (5 bases). Per germline, CDR1 MNHEY and CDR2 SVGAGI. V lost 7 bases to trimming and J lost 6 bases, with 21 bases between them. The CDR3 covers 15 residues.

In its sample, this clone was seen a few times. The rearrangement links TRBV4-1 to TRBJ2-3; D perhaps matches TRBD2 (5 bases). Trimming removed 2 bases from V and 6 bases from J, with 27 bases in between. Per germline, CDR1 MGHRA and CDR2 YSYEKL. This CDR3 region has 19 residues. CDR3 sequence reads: CASSQIAPTAALVYDTQYF. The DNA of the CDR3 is TGCGCCAGCAGCCAAATTGCCCCCACAGCGGCCCTAGTCTACGATACGCAGTATTTT.

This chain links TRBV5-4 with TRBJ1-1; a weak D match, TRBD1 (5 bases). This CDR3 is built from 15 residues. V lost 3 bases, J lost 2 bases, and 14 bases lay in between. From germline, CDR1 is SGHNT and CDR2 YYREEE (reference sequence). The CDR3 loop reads CASSYPLGGNTEAFF. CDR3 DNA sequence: TGTGCCAGCAGCTACCCATTGGGGGGAAACACTGAAGCTTTCTTT.

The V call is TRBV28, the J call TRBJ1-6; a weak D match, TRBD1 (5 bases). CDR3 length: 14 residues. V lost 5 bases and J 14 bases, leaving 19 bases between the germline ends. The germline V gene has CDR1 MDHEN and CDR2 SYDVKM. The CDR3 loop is CASSLRDLGASLHF. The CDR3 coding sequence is TGTGCCAGCAGTCTCCGGGACTTGGGCGCGTCCCTCCACTTT.

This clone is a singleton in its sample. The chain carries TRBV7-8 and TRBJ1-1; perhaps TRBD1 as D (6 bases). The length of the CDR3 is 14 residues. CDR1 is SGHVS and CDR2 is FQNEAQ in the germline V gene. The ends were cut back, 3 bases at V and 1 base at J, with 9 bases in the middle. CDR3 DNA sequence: TGTGCCAGCAGCTTGGGACAACAGAACACTGAAGCTTTCTTT. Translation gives CASSLGQQNTEAFF.

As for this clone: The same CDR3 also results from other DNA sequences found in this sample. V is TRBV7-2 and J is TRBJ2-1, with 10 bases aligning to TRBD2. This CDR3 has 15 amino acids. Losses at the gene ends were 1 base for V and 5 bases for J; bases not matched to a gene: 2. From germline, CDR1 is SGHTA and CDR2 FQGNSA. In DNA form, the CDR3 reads TGTGCCAGCAGCTTAGAGCGGGGGGGTCACAATGAGCAGTTCTTC. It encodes CASSLERGGHNEQFF.

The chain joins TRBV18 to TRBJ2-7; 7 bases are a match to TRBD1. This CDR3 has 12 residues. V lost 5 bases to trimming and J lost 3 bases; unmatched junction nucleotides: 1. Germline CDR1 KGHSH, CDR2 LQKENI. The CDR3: CASSGTDYEQYF. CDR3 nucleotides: TGTGCCAGCTCAGGGACAGACTACGAGCAGTACTTC.

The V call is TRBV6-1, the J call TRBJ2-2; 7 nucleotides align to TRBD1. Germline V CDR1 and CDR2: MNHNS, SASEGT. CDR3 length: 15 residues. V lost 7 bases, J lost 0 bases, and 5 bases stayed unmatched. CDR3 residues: CASITGTANTGELFF. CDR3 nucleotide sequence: TGTGCCAGCATCACCGGGACAGCGAACACCGGGGAGCTGTTTTTT.

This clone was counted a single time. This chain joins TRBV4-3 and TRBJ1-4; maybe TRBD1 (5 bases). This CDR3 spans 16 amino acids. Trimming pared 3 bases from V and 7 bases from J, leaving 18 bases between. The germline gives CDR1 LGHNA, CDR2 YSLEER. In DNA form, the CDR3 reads TGCGCCAGCAGCCACACGTACCCGGACAAGGGTGAAAAACTGTTTTTT. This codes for CASSHTYPDKGEKLFF.

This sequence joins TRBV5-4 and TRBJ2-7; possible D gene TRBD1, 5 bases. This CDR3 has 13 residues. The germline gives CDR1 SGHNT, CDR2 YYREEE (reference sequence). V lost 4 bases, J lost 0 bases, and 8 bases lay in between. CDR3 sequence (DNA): TGTGCCAGCAGCCGCAGGGACTCCTACGAGCAGTACTTC. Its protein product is CASSRRDSYEQYF.

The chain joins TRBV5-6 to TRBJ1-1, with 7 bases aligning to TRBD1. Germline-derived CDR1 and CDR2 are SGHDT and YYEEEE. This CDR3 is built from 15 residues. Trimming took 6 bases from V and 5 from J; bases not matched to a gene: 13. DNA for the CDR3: TGTGCCAGCAAAGAAGAAGGGGGCTTGGAAACTGAAGCTTTCTTT. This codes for CASKEEGGLETEAFF.

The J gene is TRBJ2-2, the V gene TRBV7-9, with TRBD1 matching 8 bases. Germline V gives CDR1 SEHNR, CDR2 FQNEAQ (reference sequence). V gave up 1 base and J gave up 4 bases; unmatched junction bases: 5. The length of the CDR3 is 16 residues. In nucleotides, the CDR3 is TGTGCCAGCAGCTTAGGGACAGGGATGTTCACCGGGGAGCTGTTTTTT. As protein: CASSLGTGMFTGELFF.

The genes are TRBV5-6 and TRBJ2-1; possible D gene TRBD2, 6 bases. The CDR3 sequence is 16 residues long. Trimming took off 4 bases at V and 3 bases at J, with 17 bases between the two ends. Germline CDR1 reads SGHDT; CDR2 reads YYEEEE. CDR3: CASSLRVAEIYNEQFF. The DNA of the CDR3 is TGTGCCAGCAGCCTTCGGGTAGCGGAGATCTACAATGAGCAGTTCTTC.